A single sample gave rise to the 31 T cell receptor beta chains below, sequenced in a study of shared clonotypes between healthy human individuals. Method: immunoSEQ multiplex PCR; TCRdb's copy keeps in-frame clones and lacks some. This table holds about 1.1 million clones, 60% to 80% found once. The sequenced sample was memory CD4+ T cells from PBMCs. Subset here: CD45RA-negative fraction. The receptors come from a man between 18 and 29 years old in good health. Some clones in this sample may be carry-over from other donors' samples.

V usage is TRBV9 and J usage is TRBJ1-2, with D uncertain. CDR3 length: 15 amino acids. Trimming stripped 4 bases from V and 2 bases from J, with 15 bases between. CDR1 and CDR2 from the germline V gene are SGDLS and YYNGEE. CDR3: CASSPHWTANYGYTF. CDR3 DNA sequence: TGTGCCAGCAGCCCTCACTGGACGGCAAACTATGGCTACACCTTC.

Comment on this clone: Different DNA sequences within this sample yield the same CDR3. V gene TRBV2 combines with J gene TRBJ2-1; 12 bases align to TRBD2. This CDR3 region has 16 residues. The germline gives CDR1 SNHLY, CDR2 FYNNEI. V shed 6 bases, J shed 0 bases, and the junction held 3 bases outside the gene matches. The CDR3 DNA reads TGTGCCAGCAGAATGACTAGCGGGAGCTCCTACAATGAGCAGTTCTTC. Translation gives CASRMTSGSSYNEQFF.

The chain recombines TRBV7-9 with TRBJ2-1; D call uncertain. This CDR3 is 16 amino acids long. Trimming stripped 2 bases from V and 4 bases from J, with 15 bases between. Germline values: CDR1 SEHNR, CDR2 FQNEAQ (reference sequence). The CDR3 DNA follows: TGTGCCAGCAGCTTAATGCGGTCTGTCACTTACAATGAGCAGTTCTTC. This translates into CASSLMRSVTYNEQFF.

This clone was recorded once. The chain has TRBV5-1 and TRBJ2-3, with no clear D. Germline V CDR1 and CDR2: SGHRS, YFSETQ. The CDR3 extends over 15 amino acids. V was shortened by 0 bases and J by 2 bases, with 10 bases between the two germline ends. The chain's CDR3 is CASSLEGGSTDTQYF. CDR3 sequence (DNA): TGCGCCAGCAGCTTGGAGGGTGGATCCACAGATACGCAGTATTTT.

The chain links TRBV4-2 to TRBJ2-7; TRBD2 matches at 7 bases. Trimming removed 4 bases from V and 0 bases from J; junction bases left unmatched: 9. CDR3 size: 16 residues. Germline CDR1 LGHNA, CDR2 YNFKEQ. CDR3 region: CASSRPPSGLSYEQYF. The DNA of the CDR3 is TGTGCCAGCAGCCGACCACCTAGCGGTCTCTCCTACGAGCAGTACTTC.

V gene TRBV4-1 combines with J gene TRBJ1-2, with D maybe TRBD1 (5 bases). The length of the CDR3 is 15 residues. Trimming removed 1 base at V and 6 bases at J, with 15 bases between. Germline V lookup: CDR1 MGHRA, CDR2 YSYEKL. CDR3 sequence reads: CASSQGDRSAHGYTF. Written as DNA, the CDR3 is TGCGCCAGCAGCCAAGGTGACAGATCCGCCCATGGCTACACCTTC.

This chain links TRBV29-1 with TRBJ2-3; D remains ambiguous. This CDR3 contains 16 residues. Germline V gene lookup returns CDR1 SQVTM and CDR2 ANQGSEA. The ends were cut back, 0 bases at V and 2 bases at J, with 15 bases in the middle. For the CDR3, the DNA is TGCAGCGTTGAAGACGGGTTTCGGCAGCCCACAGATACGCAGTATTTT. It encodes CSVEDGFRQPTDTQYF.

The table lists this clone with many counts. V usage is TRBV5-6 and J usage is TRBJ1-2; D remains ambiguous. The ends were cut back, 0 bases at V and 7 bases at J, with 7 bases in the middle. Germline V gene data show CDR1 as SGHDT and CDR2 as YYEEEE. The CDR3 totals 12 residues. DNA for the CDR3: TGTGCCAGCAGCTTGGGGGTTGGTGGCTACACCTTC. Its translation is CASSLGVGGYTF.

CDR3 sequence (DNA): TGCGCCAGCAGTGACGTCAAGGGCCATCCTCGAACCGGCTATGAGGAGTACTTC. It yields the protein CASSDVKGHPRTGYEEYF. The chain couples TRBV10-1 to TRBJ2-5; D gene ambiguous. CDR3 length: 18 residues. Germline V gives CDR1 WNHNN, CDR2 SYGVQD (reference sequence). The V and J ends lost 3 bases and 12 bases respectively, with 32 bases between them.

The count of this clone is one. The CDR3 loop reads CASSPGPGRETAQYF. Written as DNA, the CDR3 is TGCGCCAGCAGCCCGGGCCCCGGGCGAGAGACGGCCCAGTACTTC. The gene calls are TRBV5-1 and TRBJ2-5; D gene ambiguous. The CDR3 spans 15 residues. Germline loops: CDR1 SGHRS, CDR2 YFSETQ. The V end lost 4 bases, the J end lost 9 bases, and 22 bases lay between the germline ends.

The rearrangement uses TRBV28 and TRBJ2-7; 9 positions match TRBD1. Trimming took 4 bases from V and 2 from J; bases not matched to a gene: 6. This CDR3 region has 15 residues. CDR1 and CDR2 (germline): MDHEN, SYDVKM. CDR3 in amino acids: CASSSPTGGPYEQYF. CDR3 coding DNA: TGTGCCAGCAGTTCTCCTACAGGGGGCCCCTACGAGCAGTACTTC.

This chain links TRBV6-1 with TRBJ2-3; D is undetermined. CDR3 size: 12 residues. The ends were cut back, 6 bases at V and 5 bases at J, with 9 bases in the middle. The germline gives CDR1 MNHNS, CDR2 SASEGT. The CDR3 DNA is TGTGCCAGCAGAGAGGCAGGAGATACGCAGTATTTT. Its translation: CASREAGDTQYF.

The CDR3 DNA sequence: TGTGCCACCAGCAGACATCGGGGACAGGGGGCAGAGACCCAGTACTTC. This gives the protein CATSRHRGQGAETQYF. The chain carries TRBV15 and TRBJ2-5; 12 nucleotides agree with TRBD1. Germline V gives CDR1 LNHNV, CDR2 YYDKDF (reference sequence). The CDR3 is made up of 16 amino acids. J lost 4 bases, V lost 2 bases, and 5 bases had no gene match.

The V call is TRBV6-5, the J call TRBJ1-1; 9 bases match TRBD1. CDR1 and CDR2 from the germline V gene are MNHEY and SVGAGI. Trimming removed 5 bases from V and 7 bases from J; junction bases left unmatched: 8. The CDR3 is 14 amino acids. DNA for the CDR3: TGTGCCAGCAGTATACGGACAGGGGAAGGTGAAGCTTTCTTT. Amino acid sequence: CASSIRTGEGEAFF.

V and J are TRBV7-9 and TRBJ2-7, with a possible D match to TRBD2 (5 bases). Germline V CDR1 and CDR2: SEHNR, FQNEAQ (reference sequence). The length of the CDR3 is 14 residues. V shed 5 bases and J shed 7 bases, with 18 bases lying between them. The DNA of the CDR3 is TGTGCCAGCAGCCGAGGCGGACTGACGGTTGAGCAGTACTTC. It is translated as CASSRGGLTVEQYF.

The chain joins TRBV9 to TRBJ2-3, with D perhaps given as TRBD1 or TRBD2 (5 bases each). Germline V gene data show CDR1 as SGDLS and CDR2 as YYNGEE. The CDR3 sequence is 15 residues long. Trimming pared 0 bases from V and 1 base from J, leaving 9 bases between. The chain's CDR3 is CASSVGGSGTDTQYF. CDR3 DNA: TGTGCCAGCAGCGTAGGGGGGTCCGGCACAGATACGCAGTATTTT. Using reference TRBV9 and TRBJ2-3 for the parts outside the CDR3, the full variable domain is DSGVTQTPKHLITATGQRVTLRCSPRSGDLSVYWYQQSLDQGLQFLIQYYNGEERAKGNILERFSAQQFPDLHSELNLSSLELGDSALYFCASSVGGSGTDTQYFGPGTRLTVL.

This sequence joins TRBV4-1 and TRBJ1-3, with D hard to call. Germline V CDR1 and CDR2: MGHRA, YSYEKL. The germline V and J ends were trimmed by 4 bases and 0 bases, with 13 bases remaining between them. This CDR3 contains 16 residues. The DNA for the CDR3 is TGCGCCAGCAGCCCCTATACAGAAGGCTCTGGAAACACCATATATTTT. Its protein is CASSPYTEGSGNTIYF.

A few counts support this clone. The chain carries TRBV4-1 and TRBJ2-1, with D maybe TRBD2 (6 bases). Germline V gives CDR1 MGHRA, CDR2 YSYEKL. This CDR3 has 13 residues. Trimming took off 4 bases at V and 6 bases at J, with 10 bases between the two ends. CDR3 coding DNA: TGCGCCAGCAGCCGGGGACTTACCAATGAGCAGTTCTTC. Amino acids: CASSRGLTNEQFF.

This clone has only a few counts. The rearrangement links TRBV28 to TRBJ2-7; D may be TRBD1 (5 bases). CDR3 length equals 16 residues. Trimming pared 5 bases from V and 2 bases from J, leaving 19 bases between. Germline V gene sequence: CDR1 MDHEN, CDR2 SYDVKM. The CDR3 DNA is TGTGCCAGCAGTCCTGAGGACATTTTGACGCCCTACGAGCAGTACTTC. Its protein is CASSPEDILTPYEQYF.

The chain couples TRBV2 to TRBJ2-5; 10 positions match TRBD2. Germline CDR1 reads SNHLY; CDR2 reads FYNNEI. The length of the CDR3 is 15 residues. With V trimmed by 7 bases and J by 0 bases, 5 bases remained unmatched. CDR3 sequence reads: CASIPGLANQETQYF. The CDR3 nucleotides read TGTGCCAGCATTCCGGGACTAGCGAACCAAGAGACCCAGTACTTC. Supplemented by reference TRBV2 and TRBJ2-5, the full variable domain reads EPEVTQTPSHQVTQMGQEVILRCVPISNHLYFYWYRQILGQKVEFLVSFYNNEISEKSEIFDDQFSVERPDGSNFTLKIRSTKLEDSAMYFCASIPGLANQETQYFGPGTRLLVL.

The V and J genes are TRBV19 and TRBJ2-7, with TRBD1 matching over 9 bases. V gave up 4 bases and J gave up 2 bases; unmatched junction bases: 6. Germline values: CDR1 LNHDA, CDR2 SQIVND (reference sequence). The CDR3 has 15 amino acids. In DNA, the CDR3 is TGTGCCAGTAGTAGTCCCACAGGGGGCCCCTACGAGCAGTACTTC. Translation gives CASSSPTGGPYEQYF.

This clone has just a few counts. The J gene is TRBJ2-1, the V gene TRBV11-2; D not certain. Trimming shortened V by 5 bases and J by 7 bases, and 24 bases separated the two germline ends. Germline V gene sequence: CDR1 SGHAT, CDR2 FQNNGV. There are 17 residues in the CDR3. The CDR3: CASSRTPHGSAPNEQFF. DNA for the CDR3: TGTGCCAGCAGCCGAACCCCCCACGGAAGCGCCCCTAATGAGCAGTTCTTC. Full variable domain (missing parts from reference TRBV11-2 and TRBJ2-1): EAGVAQSPRYKIIEKRQSVAFWCNPISGHATLYWYQQILGQGPKLLIQFQNNGVVDDSQLPKDRFSAERLKGVDSTLKIQPAKLEDSAVYLCASSRTPHGSAPNEQFFGPGTRLTVL.

The rearrangement joins TRBV5-5 to TRBJ2-2; D not resolved. The V end was cut by 0 bases, the J end by 4 bases, with 10 bases between. CDR1 and CDR2 from the germline V gene are SGHKS and YYEKEE (reference sequence). The CDR3 runs 15 residues. The CDR3 reads CASSLGPLATGELFF. In DNA, the CDR3 is TGTGCCAGCAGCTTGGGTCCATTGGCCACCGGGGAGCTGTTTTTT.

This chain connects TRBV11-2 to TRBJ1-1, with D possibly TRBD1 on 6 matching bases. The V end lost 5 bases, the J end lost 0 bases, and 10 bases lay between the germline ends. CDR3 length: 14 residues. Germline CDR1 and CDR2: SGHAT and FQNNGV. The CDR3 bases are TGTGCCAGCAGCCTCCAGGGGTTGAACACTGAAGCTTTCTTT. Protein: CASSLQGLNTEAFF.

The V gene is TRBV6-6, the J gene TRBJ2-5; 10 nucleotides line up with TRBD2. Losses at the gene ends were 3 bases for V and 5 bases for J; bases not matched to a gene: 6. The CDR3 runs to 15 residues. Germline values: CDR1 MNHNY, CDR2 SVGAGI (reference sequence). DNA of the CDR3: TGTGCCAGCAGTTATTCTAGCGGGAGCGGGGAGACCCAGTACTTC. Protein sequence: CASSYSSGSGETQYF.

The genes are TRBV2 and TRBJ2-3; D perhaps matches TRBD2 (6 bases). CDR1 is SNHLY and CDR2 is FYNNEI in the germline V gene. The CDR3 is made up of 14 amino acids. Trimming shortened V by 9 bases and J by 0 bases, and 13 bases separated the two germline ends. The CDR3 nucleotides read TGTGCCAGTCCTAGGGACTTGAGCACAGATACGCAGTATTTT. Amino acids: CASPRDLSTDTQYF.

This clone came up a few times. Distinct nucleotide sequences in the sample also encode this CDR3. This sequence joins TRBV18 and TRBJ1-2, with 7 bases lining up with TRBD1. CDR1 KGHSH and CDR2 LQKENI come from the germline V gene. This CDR3 comprises 13 residues. Germline trimming cut 6 bases from V and 3 bases from J; bases unmatched to any gene: 4. CDR3 coding DNA: TGTGCCAGCTCCCGCCAGGGGGACTATGGCTACACCTTC. It is translated as CASSRQGDYGYTF.

The chain combines TRBV5-1 with TRBJ1-4, with D possibly matching TRBD1 (6 bases). CDR3 length: 14 residues. Per the germline V gene, CDR1 is SGHRS and CDR2 is YFSETQ. The V and J ends lost 5 bases and 8 bases respectively, with 16 bases between them. The CDR3 DNA reads as TGCGCCAGCAGTCCTTTAAACAGGGCGGAAAAACTGTTTTTT. This codes for CASSPLNRAEKLFF.

This clone showed up just once. The rearrangement links TRBV2 to TRBJ2-7, with 15 positions matching TRBD2. CDR1 is SNHLY and CDR2 is FYNNEI in the germline V gene. The CDR3 has 16 amino acids. V shed 1 base, J shed 4 bases, and the junction held 2 bases outside the gene matches. CDR3 protein: CASSEGGLAGGYEQYF. As DNA, the CDR3 is TGTGCCAGCAGTGAAGGCGGACTAGCGGGAGGGTACGAGCAGTACTTC.

This sequence joins TRBV5-1 and TRBJ2-1; TRBD1 is a possible D gene (6 bases). The CDR3 runs to 14 residues. Germline V CDR1 and CDR2: SGHRS, YFSETQ. The V end lost 0 bases, the J end lost 9 bases, and 13 bases lay between the germline ends. This chain's CDR3 is CASSLGLQGGEQFF. As DNA, the CDR3 is TGCGCCAGCAGCTTGGGGCTCCAAGGGGGTGAGCAGTTCTTC.

The V gene is TRBV29-1, the J gene TRBJ2-7; D is uncertain. Trimming cost V 6 bases and J 4 bases, with 19 bases left between them. The CDR3 loop spans 14 amino acids. Looked up from germline, CDR1 is SQVTM and CDR2 is ANQGSEA. CDR3 protein: CSVTQQVTAYEQYF. In nucleotides, the CDR3 is TGCAGCGTAACTCAGCAAGTTACCGCATACGAGCAGTACTTC.